One sample yielded the 11 T cell receptor beta chains listed below, sequenced in a study of spatial heterogeneity in lung cancer. The time point was: sample taken at primary tumor resection. MiXCR, run by TCRdb on the 5' RACE reads, gives a single entry per CDR3 protein. The sample includes around 100,000 distinct CDR3 sequences, around 4.8% of them seen just once. What these receptors recognize is not known. General study points: Higher tumor mutation counts went along with higher counts of expanded intratumoral alpha and beta TCRs.

This specimen was lung tumor tissue, taken at surgery. Receptors originate from a male donor with early-stage non-small cell lung cancer.

Ten or more counts support this clonotype. V and J are TRBV11-2 and TRBJ2-1, with 7 bases identical to TRBD2. The V and J ends lost 5 bases and 5 bases, in that order; junction bases with no gene match: 12. CDR3 size: 16 residues. Germline lookup yields CDR1 SGHAT and CDR2 FQNNGV. The CDR3, as DNA: TGTGCCAGCAGCCTCCAGCGAGCGGGGTCCCACAATGAGCAGTTCTTC. It encodes CASSLQRAGSHNEQFF. The variable domain in full, with the rest retrieved from reference TRBV11-2 and TRBJ2-1, is EAGVAQSPRYKIIEKRQSVAFWCNPISGHATLYWYQQILGQGPKLLIQFQNNGVVDDSQLPKDRFSAERLKGVDSTLKIQPAKLEDSAVYLCASSLQRAGSHNEQFFGPGTRLTVL.

There are many counts of this clonotype. This sequence joins TRBV5-1 and TRBJ1-1; D perhaps matches TRBD1 (5 bases). Germline V gene lookup returns CDR1 SGHRS and CDR2 YFSETQ. CDR3 length: 13 residues. The V end was cut by 7 bases, the J end by 4 bases, with 14 bases between. The CDR3 is CASGPGQVTEAFF. DNA of the CDR3: TGCGCCAGCGGTCCGGGGCAGGTCACTGAAGCTTTCTTT.

The sample holds many counts of this clonotype. This chain joins TRBV20-1 and TRBJ2-7, with D tentatively TRBD2 (7 bases). Germline V CDR1 and CDR2: DFQATT, SNEGSKA (reference sequence). V gave up 6 bases and J gave up 5 bases, with 20 bases separating them. The CDR3 sequence is 14 residues long. In nucleotides, the CDR3 is TGCAGTGCGTCCCCGTCCACAGGGAGGGACGAGCAGTACTTC. Residues: CSASPSTGRDEQYF.

A word on this clonotype: It may be a read error: a sequence one base away is much more abundant. This rearrangement joins TRBV20-1 to TRBJ2-3; 8 bases are a match to TRBD2. This CDR3 region has 15 residues. Germline lookup yields CDR1 DFQATT and CDR2 SNEGSKA (reference sequence). The CDR3 here is CSASSRGGLTDTRYF. The DNA for the CDR3 is TGCAGTGCTAGTTCTCGCGGGGGGCTCACAGATACGCGGTATTTT.

This clonotype was observed at least ten times. The J gene is TRBJ1-2, the V gene TRBV4-1; TRBD1 is a possible D gene (5 bases). CDR3 length: 18 residues. V was trimmed by 1 base and J by 3 bases, leaving 21 bases between them. From germline, CDR1 is MGHRA and CDR2 YSYEKL. CDR3 nucleotides: TGCGCCAGCAGCCAAGCGGCGGGGACTGACGGAGATTACTATGGCTACACCTTC. It codes for CASSQAAGTDGDYYGYTF.

This clonotype has at least ten counts. The chain couples TRBV29-1 to TRBJ2-5, with D tentatively TRBD1 (5 bases). The CDR3 length is 13 residues. The V end was cut by 5 bases, the J end by 2 bases, with 12 bases between. Germline V gene data show CDR1 as SQVTM and CDR2 as ANQGSEA. CDR3 bases: TGCAGCGTTTCCAGACAGTCTCAAGAGACCCAGTACTTC. Protein product: CSVSRQSQETQYF.

The sample holds a few counts of this clonotype. The rearrangement links TRBV14 to TRBJ1-1; D call uncertain. Trimming shortened V by 2 bases and J by 1 base, and 5 bases separated the two germline ends. The length of the CDR3 is 13 residues. In germline, CDR1 is SGHDN, CDR2 FVKESK. The CDR3 region is CASSQQANTEAFF. CDR3 nucleotide sequence: TGTGCCAGCAGCCAACAAGCGAACACTGAAGCTTTCTTT. Full variable domain (outside the CDR3, taken from reference TRBV14 and TRBJ1-1): EAGVTQFPSHSVIEKGQTVTLRCDPISGHDNLYWYRRVMGKEIKFLLHFVKESKQDESGMPNNRFLAERTGGTYSTLKVQPAELEDSGVYFCASSQQANTEAFFGQGTRLTVV.

This clonotype appeared many times. The genes are TRBV29-1 and TRBJ2-5; D might be TRBD2 (5 bases). The CDR3 has 15 residues. Germline values: CDR1 SQVTM, CDR2 ANQGSEA. Trimming took 4 bases from V and 4 from J, leaving 19 bases between them. The CDR3 here is CSVVRVELGRETQYF. CDR3 DNA: TGCAGCGTTGTCAGAGTAGAGTTGGGGAGAGAGACCCAGTACTTC.

This rearrangement joins TRBV10-3 to TRBJ1-2, with 8 bases identical to TRBD1. V gave up 6 bases and J gave up 1 base; unmatched junction bases: 10. Germline V gives CDR1 ENHRY, CDR2 SYGVKD. The CDR3 runs 16 residues. The CDR3: CAIRASQGAVNYGYTF. The CDR3 bases are TGTGCCATCAGAGCAAGCCAGGGGGCAGTTAACTATGGCTACACCTTC.

This clonotype was recorded at least ten times. The chain is built from TRBV28 and TRBJ1-1; tentative D call: TRBD1 (5 bases). V was shortened by 5 bases and J by 6 bases, with 19 bases between the two germline ends. Per germline, CDR1 MDHEN and CDR2 SYDVKM. CDR3 length: 15 amino acids. CDR3 residues: CASSPEQAVASEAFF. The CDR3 nucleotides are TGTGCCAGCAGTCCAGAACAGGCGGTGGCTTCTGAAGCTTTCTTT.

This clonotype was counted a few times. The V gene is TRBV20-1, the J gene TRBJ2-7; tentatively, D is TRBD2 (5 bases). The V end was cut by 5 bases, the J end by 2 bases, with 10 bases between. The length of the CDR3 is 12 residues. CDR1 and CDR2 from the germline V gene are DFQATT and SNEGSKA (reference sequence). The CDR3 bases are TGCAGTGCTCCTGACGGGACCTACGAGCAGTACTTC. Translating it yields CSAPDGTYEQYF.